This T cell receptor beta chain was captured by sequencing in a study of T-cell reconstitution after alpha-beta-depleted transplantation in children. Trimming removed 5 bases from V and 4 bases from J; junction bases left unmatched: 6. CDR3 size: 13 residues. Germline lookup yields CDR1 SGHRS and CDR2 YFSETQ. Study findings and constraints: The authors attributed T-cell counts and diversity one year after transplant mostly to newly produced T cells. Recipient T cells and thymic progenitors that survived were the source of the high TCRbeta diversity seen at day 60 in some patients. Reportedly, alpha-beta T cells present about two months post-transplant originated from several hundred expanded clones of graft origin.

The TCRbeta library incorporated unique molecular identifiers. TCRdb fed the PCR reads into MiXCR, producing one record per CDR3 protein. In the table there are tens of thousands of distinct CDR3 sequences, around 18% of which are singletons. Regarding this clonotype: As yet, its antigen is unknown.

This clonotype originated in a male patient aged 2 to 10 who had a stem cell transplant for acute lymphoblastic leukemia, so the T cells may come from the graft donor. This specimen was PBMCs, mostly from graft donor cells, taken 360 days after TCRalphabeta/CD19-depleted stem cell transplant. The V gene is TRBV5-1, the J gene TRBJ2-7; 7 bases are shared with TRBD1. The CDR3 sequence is CASRATGRYEQYF. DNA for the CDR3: TGCGCCAGCAGGGCGACAGGGCGTTACGAGCAGTACTTC.